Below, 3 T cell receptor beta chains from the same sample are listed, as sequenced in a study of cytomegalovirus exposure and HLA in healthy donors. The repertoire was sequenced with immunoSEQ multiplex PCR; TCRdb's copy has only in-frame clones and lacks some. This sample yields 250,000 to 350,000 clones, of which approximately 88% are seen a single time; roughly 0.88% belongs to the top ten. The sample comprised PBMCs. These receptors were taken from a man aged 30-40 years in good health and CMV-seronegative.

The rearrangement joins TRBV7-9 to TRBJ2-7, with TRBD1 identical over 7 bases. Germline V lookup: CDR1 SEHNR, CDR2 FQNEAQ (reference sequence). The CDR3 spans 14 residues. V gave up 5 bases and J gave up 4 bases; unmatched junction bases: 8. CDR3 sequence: CASSPPGQSYEQYF. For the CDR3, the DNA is TGTGCCAGCAGCCCACCGGGACAGAGTTACGAGCAGTACTTC.

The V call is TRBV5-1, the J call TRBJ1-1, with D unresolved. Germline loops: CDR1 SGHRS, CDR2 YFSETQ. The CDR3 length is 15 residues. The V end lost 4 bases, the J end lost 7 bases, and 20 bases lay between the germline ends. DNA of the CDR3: TGCGCCAGCAGCCCGGAGCTAGGACGTGGGAGTGAAGCTTTCTTT. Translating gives CASSPELGRGSEAFF. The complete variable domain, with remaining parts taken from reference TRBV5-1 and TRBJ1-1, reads KAGVTQTPRYLIKTRGQQVTLSCSPISGHRSVSWYQQTPGQGLQFLFEYFSETQRNKGNFPGRFSGRQFSNSRSEMNVSTLELGDSALYLCASSPELGRGSEAFFGQGTRLTVV.

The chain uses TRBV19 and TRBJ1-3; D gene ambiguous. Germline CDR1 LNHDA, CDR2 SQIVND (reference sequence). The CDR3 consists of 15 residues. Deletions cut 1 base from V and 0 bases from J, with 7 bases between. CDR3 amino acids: CASSIGAFSGNTIYF. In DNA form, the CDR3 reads TGTGCCAGTAGTATAGGCGCCTTCTCTGGAAACACCATATATTTT. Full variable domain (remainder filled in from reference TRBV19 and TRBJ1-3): DGGITQSPKYLFRKEGQNVTLSCEQNLNHDAMYWYRQDPGQGLRLIYYSQIVNDFQKGDIAEGYSVSREKKESFPLTVTSAQKNPTAFYLCASSIGAFSGNTIYFGEGSWLTVV.